The rows below give T cell receptor beta chains drawn from one sample of a study of cytotoxic CD8 clonotypes in ibrutinib-treated CLL. Repertoires were generated with immunoSEQ multiplex PCR, while TCRdb's copy carries only in-frame clones and drops some. The sample has 160,000 or so clones, more than 65% seen once. Material: PBMCs, obtained after 12 months of ibrutinib treatment. All receptors derive from a human donor with chronic lymphocytic leukemia. Both conserved end residues are part of each CDR3. A D gene is named only where the DNA matches it firmly. Rows give clone size only sometimes, using once, few, many, or a class for an expanded clone.

TRBJ2-1	TRBV7-9	13	NA	NA	TGTGCCAGCAGCATACTAGCCAACAATGAGCAGTTCTTC	CASSILANNEQFF
TRBJ2-2	TRBV18	16	TRBD1	few	TGTGCCAGCTCACCACCGGACAGGGGGAACACCGGGGAGCTGTTTTTT	CASSPPDRGNTGELFF
TRBJ1-6	TRBV11-3	15	NA	once	TGTGCCAGCAGCCCCTCGAACTGGGCGGATTCACCCCTCCACTTT	CASSPSNWADSPLHF
TRBJ1-2	TRBV4-3	17	NA	NA	TGCGCCAGCAGCCAAGATTTTAAGGGGCCCCTGGGGGGAGGCTACACCTTC	CASSQDFKGPLGGGYTF
TRBJ1-1	TRBV10-3	15	TRBD1	NA	TGTGCCATCAGTGAAGGGGACAGGGGTTACACTGAAGCTTTCTTT	CAISEGDRGYTEAFF
TRBJ1-2	TRBV2	16	TRBD1	NA	TGTGCCAGCACCAAGGTGGGGCAGGGGGCTTACTATGGCTACACCTTC	CASTKVGQGAYYGYTF
TRBJ2-7	TRBV19	13	NA	NA	TGTGCCAGTAAAGTCACGGACTCCTACGAGCAGTACTTC	CASKVTDSYEQYF
TRBJ1-5	TRBV4-2	13	NA	NA	TGTGCCAGCAGCCAAGATAATAATCAGCCCCAGCATTTT	CASSQDNNQPQHF
TRBJ2-3	TRBV5-4	15	TRBD2	NA	TGTGCCAGCAGCTTCGTGACGGGGGGGCCCGATACGCAGTATTTT	CASSFVTGGPDTQYF
TRBJ2-7	TRBV5-1	12	NA	NA	TGCGCCAGCACGGACAACCAGTACGAGCAGTACTTC	CASTDNQYEQYF
TRBJ1-2	TRBV27	13	NA	few	TGTGCCAGCAGTTTGACAGTGGCGGGGGGCTACACCTTC	CASSLTVAGGYTF
TRBJ2-7	TRBV4-1	13	NA	NA	TGCGCCAGCAGCCAAGATAGGGATGGGGAGCAGTACTTC	CASSQDRDGEQYF
TRBJ2-7	TRBV6-1	13	NA	NA	TGTGCCAGCAGCGGCACCAGGGGATCCGAGCAGTACTTC	CASSGTRGSEQYF
TRBJ2-5	TRBV5-6	15	NA	once	TGTGCCAGCTCCAGAAGGGCAGGGACTCAAGAGACCCAGTACTTC	CASSRRAGTQETQYF
TRBJ1-3	TRBV7-2	15	NA	NA	TGTGCCAGCAGCTTAGTCGTTTCCTCTGGAAACACCATATATTTT	CASSLVVSSGNTIYF
TRBJ2-1	TRBV5-4	15	TRBD1	NA	TGTGCCAGCAGCTTGATCGGGACAGGGCAAAATGAGCAGTTCTTC	CASSLIGTGQNEQFF
TRBJ1-3	TRBV5-1	15	NA	NA	TGCGCCAGCAGAGCTGGGGGGTTCTCTGGAAACACCATATATTTT	CASRAGGFSGNTIYF
TRBJ1-1	TRBV4-3	13	NA	NA	TGCGCCAGCAGCCAAGATCAGGGGACTGAAGCTTTCTTT	CASSQDQGTEAFF
TRBJ2-5	TRBV7-9	12	NA	NA	TGTGCCAGCAGCGTGGGGAAAGAGACCCAGTACTTC	CASSVGKETQYF
TRBJ2-1	TRBV20-1	11	NA	NA	TGCAGTGCTAGAGTCGAGAATGAGCAGTTCTTC	CSARVENEQFF
TRBJ1-6	TRBV30	13	NA	NA	TGTGCCTGGAGTGTAGAAGGGGATTCACCCCTCCACTTT	CAWSVEGDSPLHF
TRBJ2-2	TRBV4-3	17	TRBD2	NA	TGCGCCAGCAGCCGGGGACTAGCGGGAGGGCCGACCGGGGAGCTGTTTTTT	CASSRGLAGGPTGELFF
TRBJ2-5	TRBV28	16	TRBD2	NA	TGTGCCAGCAGTTTAGTCTCAGCTAGCGGCCAAGAGACCCAGTACTTC	CASSLVSASGQETQYF
TRBJ1-1	TRBV18	13	NA	NA	TGTGCCAGCTCACCACGGGGCTCCACTGAAGCTTTCTTT	CASSPRGSTEAFF
TRBJ2-1	TRBV6-5	13	NA	NA	TGTGCCAGCACGATGTCAGGGGTCGGTGAGCAGTTCTTC	CASTMSGVGEQFF
TRBJ2-2	TRBV7-9	16	TRBD1	NA	TGTGCCAGCAGCTCGAGGGACAGGGAGAACACCGGGGAGCTGTTTTTT	CASSSRDRENTGELFF
TRBJ1-4	TRBV7-2	13	NA	NA	TGTGCCAGCAGCTACCGCGGTAATGAAAAACTGTTTTTT	CASSYRGNEKLFF
TRBJ1-2	TRBV6-4	15	NA	NA	TGTGCCAGCAGCCCGGAGGGCAGGGGCAACTATGGCTACACCTTC	CASSPEGRGNYGYTF
TRBJ2-7	TRBV28	14	NA	NA	TGTGCCAGCAGTTTATCCCAGCAGCGGAACGAGCAGTACTTC	CASSLSQQRNEQYF
TRBJ1-5	TRBV19	15	NA	few	TGTGCCAGTAGTACCTACACTGATAGCAATCAGCCCCAGCATTTT	CASSTYTDSNQPQHF
TRBJ1-1	TRBV12-1	17	NA	NA	TGTGCCAGCAGCTCGACTAAAACCGGGACAGTCCGCACTGAAGCTTTCTTT	CASSSTKTGTVRTEAFF
TRBJ1-2	TRBV19	16	NA	NA	TGTGCCAGTAACCCTTTGGCAAGGCCGGGGGGCTATGGCTACACCTTC	CASNPLARPGGYGYTF
TRBJ1-3	TRBV18	15	NA	NA	TGTGCCAGCTCGTCGGGACGGATCTCTGGAAACACCATATATTTT	CASSSGRISGNTIYF
TRBJ2-2	TRBV23-1	20	TRBD1	NA	TGCGCCAGCAGTCAATCGGGGCGGCGTAAGACAGGGAGAAACACCGGGGAGCTGTTTTTT	CASSQSGRRKTGRNTGELFF
TRBJ2-7	TRBV7-3	14	NA	NA	TGTGCCAGCAGCCAACTAGCTGGTCCCTACGAGCAGTACTTC	CASSQLAGPYEQYF
TRBJ2-7	TRBV6-5	15	NA	NA	TGTGCCAGCAGTTACCAGCCGGACATCTCCTACGAGCAGTACTTC	CASSYQPDISYEQYF
TRBJ1-6	TRBV9	17	NA	few	TGTGCCAGCAGCGTAGGGTCCCAGCGGGACTATAATTCACCCCTCCACTTT	CASSVGSQRDYNSPLHF